The 29 T cell receptor beta chains below all came from one sample that was sequenced in a study of technical replicates of blood from a few donors. Profiled with immunoSEQ multiplex PCR; TCRdb holds only in-frame clones, not every one. The repertoire consists of about 70,000 clones, with around 97% occurring once and the leading ten covering approximately 0.2%. Sequenced sample: T cells isolated from PBMCs. The origin of the receptors is a human donor in good health.

J is TRBJ1-2 and V is TRBV27; the D is unclear. This CDR3 contains 15 residues. CDR1 is MNHEY and CDR2 is SMNVEV in the germline V gene (reference sequence). With 3 bases removed from V and 1 base from J, the gap between germline ends came to 12 bases. The CDR3 loop reads CASSFLNSGNYGYTF. CDR3 in DNA: TGTGCCAGCAGTTTTCTGAATAGCGGTAACTATGGCTACACCTTC.

This clone was counted once. V is TRBV6-4 and J is TRBJ1-2; 11 bases map to TRBD1. The V and J ends lost 5 bases and 2 bases, in that order; junction bases with no gene match: 4. In germline, CDR1 is MRHNA, CDR2 SNTAGT. The CDR3 is 15 residues long. CDR3 protein: CASSTGTGGNYGYTF. The CDR3 DNA sequence: TGTGCCAGCAGTACCGGGACAGGGGGAAACTATGGCTACACCTTC.

The rearrangement joins TRBV14 to TRBJ2-5, with 7 bases lining up with TRBD1. The length of the CDR3 is 16 residues. With V trimmed by 4 bases and J by 3 bases, 11 bases remained unmatched. Germline V gives CDR1 SGHDN, CDR2 FVKESK. CDR3 in DNA: TGTGCCAGCAGCCCTTTGACAGGGCGGGCGAAAGAGACCCAGTACTTC. It encodes CASSPLTGRAKETQYF.

V and J are TRBV19 and TRBJ1-2; 7 bases are a match to TRBD1. CDR1 is LNHDA and CDR2 is SQIVND in the germline V gene (reference sequence). The V gene end was trimmed by 7 bases and the J gene end by 8 bases; junction bases not matched to a gene: 13. CDR3 length: 14 amino acids. The CDR3 loop is CASTWRTGPSGYTF. The CDR3 region has the DNA TGTGCCAGTACCTGGAGGACAGGTCCCAGCGGCTACACCTTC.

The gene calls are TRBV4-2 and TRBJ1-5; weak D call: TRBD1 (5 bases). This CDR3 region has 15 residues. The V gene lost 4 bases and the J gene lost 0 bases, with 10 bases spanning the gap. Germline V gene lookup returns CDR1 LGHNA and CDR2 YNFKEQ. CDR3 coding DNA: TGTGCCAGCAGCCCAGACAGAAATAGCAATCAGCCCCAGCATTTT. This translates into CASSPDRNSNQPQHF.

This chain links TRBV6-9 with TRBJ1-5; a possible D gene is TRBD1 (5 bases). The CDR3 sequence is 18 residues long. V was shortened by 8 bases and J by 6 bases, with 29 bases between the two germline ends. Germline CDR1 is MNHGY and CDR2 is SVAAGI. The DNA of the CDR3 is TGTGCCAGCCGCCCCGCCGGGGGGAAACAGTTTTGGGGTCAGCCCCAGCATTTT. Translation gives CASRPAGGKQFWGQPQHF.

The chain links TRBV19 to TRBJ2-6; D might be TRBD1 (6 bases). V was trimmed by 5 bases and J by 0 bases, leaving 20 bases between them. This CDR3 has 19 amino acids. Germline loops: CDR1 LNHDA, CDR2 SQIVND (reference sequence). Here the CDR3 DNA reads TGTGCCAGTAGTCCTCGTCGGGGACAAATCCTCTCTGGGGCCAACGTCCTGACTTTC. This encodes CASSPRRGQILSGANVLTF.

This chain uses TRBV10-3 with TRBJ2-7, with TRBD2 matching over 10 bases. The germline V gene encodes CDR1 ENHRY and CDR2 SYGVKD. The CDR3 loop spans 15 amino acids. With 0 bases clipped from V and 2 bases from J, the junction kept 1 base outside the gene matches. DNA for the CDR3: TGTGCCATCAGTGAGTCCCTAGCGGGGGCCTACGAGCAGTACTTC. It encodes CAISESLAGAYEQYF.

The chain is built from TRBV10-3 and TRBJ2-3; unclear D gene. Trimming pared 0 bases from V and 10 bases from J, leaving 5 bases between. Germline V gene data show CDR1 as ENHRY and CDR2 as SYGVKD. This CDR3 is built from 11 residues. CDR3: CAISESYAQYF. In DNA form, the CDR3 reads TGTGCCATCAGTGAGTCCTACGCGCAGTATTTT.

The V and J genes are TRBV11-3 and TRBJ2-7, with D perhaps TRBD2 (6 bases). The CDR3 contains 13 residues. Germline CDR1 and CDR2: SGHNT and YENEEA. V was shortened by 5 bases and J by 1 base, with 9 bases between the two germline ends. Here the CDR3 reads CASSETSSYEQYF. CDR3 bases: TGTGCCAGCAGCGAGACTAGTTCCTACGAGCAGTACTTC.

The chain uses TRBV7-2 and TRBJ2-7; TRBD1 might be the D (6 bases). The length of the CDR3 is 16 residues. CDR1 and CDR2 from the germline V gene are SGHTA and FQGNSA. Between the trimmed V and J ends, which lost 5 bases and 3 bases, there was a span of 20 bases. The CDR3 bases are TGTGCCAGCAGCCGACCCCTTCAGGGGCTCAGCTACGAGCAGTACTTC. It yields the protein CASSRPLQGLSYEQYF. The whole variable domain, remainder taken from reference TRBV7-2 and TRBJ2-7, is GAGVSQSPSNKVTEKGKDVELRCDPISGHTALYWYRQSLGQGLEFLIYFQGNSAPDKSGLPSDRFSAERTGGSVSTLTIQRTQQEDSAVYLCASSRPLQGLSYEQYFGPGTRLTVT.

The chain recombines TRBV2 with TRBJ1-6, with 7 bases matching TRBD1. J was trimmed by 6 bases and V by 9 bases; bases with no gene match: 5. CDR3 length equals 13 residues. Germline CDR1 and CDR2: SNHLY and FYNNEI. CDR3 sequence (DNA): TGTGCCAGAAGGACAGGCTCTAATTCACCCCTCCACTTT. Amino acid sequence: CARRTGSNSPLHF.

The chain has TRBV5-1 and TRBJ2-7; D gene uncertain. V lost 0 bases and J lost 2, with 6 bases in between. Germline V gene lookup returns CDR1 SGHRS and CDR2 YFSETQ. This CDR3 is built from 13 residues. CDR3 nucleotides: TGCGCCAGCAGCTTGGACAGAGCCTACGAGCAGTACTTC. Protein product: CASSLDRAYEQYF.

The chain couples TRBV9 to TRBJ2-1; 10 positions match TRBD2. CDR1 SGDLS and CDR2 YYNGEE come from the germline V gene. This CDR3 contains 19 residues. J gave up 3 bases and V 0 bases, and 12 bases lay outside the gene matches. CDR3 region: CASSVAPSQLAGVYNEQFF. CDR3 in DNA: TGTGCCAGCAGCGTAGCTCCCAGCCAGCTAGCGGGGGTCTACAATGAGCAGTTCTTC.

V usage is TRBV9 and J usage is TRBJ1-5; TRBD1 matches 7 bases. V gave up 3 bases and J gave up 4 bases; unmatched junction bases: 7. Germline CDR1 reads SGDLS; CDR2 reads YYNGEE. This CDR3 region has 15 residues. This chain's CDR3 is CASSGGQERNQPQHF. DNA for the CDR3: TGTGCCAGCAGCGGTGGACAGGAAAGGAATCAGCCCCAGCATTTT.

This rearrangement joins TRBV19 to TRBJ2-7; D is possibly TRBD1 (6 bases). V shed 5 bases and J shed 1 base, with 9 bases lying between them. From germline, CDR1 is LNHDA and CDR2 SQIVND (reference sequence). The CDR3 consists of 13 residues. The CDR3 nucleotides are TGTGCCAGTAGTCCAGGGACATCCTACGAGCAGTACTTC. Translating it yields CASSPGTSYEQYF.

This chain links TRBV9 with TRBJ1-2, with D uncertain. With 0 bases removed from V and 5 bases from J, the gap between germline ends came to 11 bases. CDR3 length equals 14 residues. Germline V CDR1 and CDR2: SGDLS, YYNGEE. CDR3 loop: CASSVGNRPYGYTF. CDR3 DNA: TGTGCCAGCAGCGTAGGGAACAGACCGTATGGCTACACCTTC.

The chain is built from TRBV10-1 and TRBJ2-3, with D perhaps matching TRBD2 (6 bases). Germline-derived CDR1 and CDR2 are WNHNN and SYGVQD (reference sequence). With 3 bases removed from V and 4 bases from J, the gap between germline ends came to 20 bases. This CDR3 has 17 amino acids. The CDR3 bases are TGCGCCAGCAGTGACCCCTCTTCGGGGGTTTTGGCAGATACGCAGTATTTT. Translation: CASSDPSSGVLADTQYF.

V gene TRBV5-1 combines with J gene TRBJ2-3; D is unresolved. CDR1 and CDR2 from the germline V gene are SGHRS and YFSETQ. The CDR3 is made up of 12 amino acids. V lost 1 base and J 3 bases, leaving 3 bases between the germline ends. This chain's CDR3 is CASSLLTDTQYF. The CDR3 nucleotides are TGCGCCAGCAGCTTGCTAACAGATACGCAGTATTTT.

The V and J genes are TRBV2 and TRBJ2-7; 10 bases match TRBD1. The length of the CDR3 is 15 residues. V was pared by 3 bases and J by 4 bases, with 6 bases of the junction left unmatched. Germline loops: CDR1 SNHLY, CDR2 FYNNEI. In DNA, the CDR3 is TGTGCCAGCAGTGACCGGGACAGGGGACGTTACGAGCAGTACTTC. This gives the protein CASSDRDRGRYEQYF. Variable domain in full (rest from reference TRBV2 and TRBJ2-7): EPEVTQTPSHQVTQMGQEVILRCVPISNHLYFYWYRQILGQKVEFLVSFYNNEISEKSEIFDDQFSVERPDGSNFTLKIRSTKLEDSAMYFCASSDRDRGRYEQYFGPGTRLTVT.

The count of this clone is one. The chain links TRBV27 to TRBJ2-3; 11 bases are a match to TRBD2. Germline CDR1 and CDR2: MNHEY and SMNVEV (reference sequence). With V trimmed by 0 bases and J by 2 bases, 10 bases remained unmatched. This CDR3 spans 19 amino acids. CDR3 sequence (DNA): TGTGCCAGCAGTTTATCGGCTAACCGACTAGCGGGACACACAGATACGCAGTATTTT. It specifies CASSLSANRLAGHTDTQYF.

V gene TRBV5-1 combines with J gene TRBJ1-2; unclear D gene. The germline V and J ends were trimmed by 2 bases and 2 bases, with 7 bases remaining between them. Germline-derived CDR1 and CDR2 are SGHRS and YFSETQ. The CDR3 contains 13 residues. The CDR3 loop reads CASSLRGNYGYTF. CDR3 sequence (DNA): TGCGCCAGCAGCTTACGGGGAAACTATGGCTACACCTTC.

The CDR3 sequence is CASSLGGGAAETQYF. Here the CDR3 DNA reads TGTGCCAGCAGCTTAGGAGGGGGGGCCGCAGAGACCCAGTACTTC. The rearrangement links TRBV13 to TRBJ2-5; D is possibly TRBD2 (7 bases). This CDR3 comprises 15 residues. CDR1 is PRHDT, CDR2 FYEKMQ, per germline (reference sequence). V gave up 0 bases and J gave up 4 bases, with 12 bases separating them.

The chain links TRBV29-1 to TRBJ1-1; weak D call: TRBD1 (5 bases). The CDR3 has 13 amino acids. The germline CDR1 and CDR2 sequences are SQVTM and ANQGSEA. Trimming removed 4 bases from V and 7 bases from J, with 16 bases in between. CDR3 residues: CSVVKVRDNEAFF. DNA for the CDR3: TGCAGCGTTGTGAAGGTCAGGGATAATGAAGCTTTCTTT.

A single count supports this clone. The genes are TRBV7-2 and TRBJ2-1; 9 nucleotides align to TRBD2. CDR3 size: 16 residues. V lost 5 bases and J lost 3; bases outside the gene matches: 8. Germline V gives CDR1 SGHTA, CDR2 FQGNSA. The CDR3 sequence: CASSPSAGGNYNEQFF. In DNA form, the CDR3 reads TGTGCCAGCAGCCCCTCAGCGGGGGGAAACTACAATGAGCAGTTCTTC. Combining the CDR3 with reference TRBV7-2 and TRBJ2-1 gives the whole variable domain GAGVSQSPSNKVTEKGKDVELRCDPISGHTALYWYRQSLGQGLEFLIYFQGNSAPDKSGLPSDRFSAERTGGSVSTLTIQRTQQEDSAVYLCASSPSAGGNYNEQFFGPGTRLTVL.

The CDR3 here is CSAGGGGYTF. The CDR3 DNA reads as TGCAGTGCCGGAGGAGGGGGCTACACCTTC. The V gene is TRBV20-1, the J gene TRBJ1-2; no clear D gene. The CDR3 covers 10 residues. Trimming took off 6 bases at V and 8 bases at J, with 10 bases between the two ends. Looked up from germline, CDR1 is DFQATT and CDR2 is SNEGSKA (reference sequence).

The rearrangement links TRBV6-1 to TRBJ2-7; D possibly corresponds to TRBD2 (5 bases). The CDR3 is made up of 13 amino acids. CDR1 MNHNS and CDR2 SASEGT come from the germline V gene. The germline V and J ends were trimmed by 5 bases and 3 bases, with 11 bases remaining between them. The CDR3 sequence is CASSPGIFYEQYF. CDR3 in DNA: TGTGCCAGCAGTCCGGGGATCTTCTACGAGCAGTACTTC.

The CDR3 loop reads CASSSSETGVAGELFF. CDR3 DNA: TGTGCCAGCAGCTCCTCTGAGACAGGGGTAGCCGGGGAGCTGTTTTTT. The chain recombines TRBV7-8 with TRBJ2-2; TRBD1 matches at 8 bases. The germline V gene has CDR1 SGHVS and CDR2 FQNEAQ. The CDR3 consists of 16 residues. Trimming at V came to 4 bases and at J to 6 bases, leaving 10 bases not matched to a gene.

The J gene is TRBJ2-1, the V gene TRBV5-8; TRBD2 matches at 7 bases. This CDR3 region has 14 residues. V gave up 7 bases and J gave up 0 bases; unmatched junction bases: 4. The germline gives CDR1 SGHTS, CDR2 YDEGEE. In DNA, the CDR3 is TGTGCCAGCGGCAGGGAGGGCTCCTACAATGAGCAGTTCTTC. Translated: CASGREGSYNEQFF.